This T cell receptor (beta chain) stems from a study of neoadjuvant anti-PD-1 for oral cavity cancer. Study-wide background: Non-progressing patients received a fourth nivolumab dose near day 43, then surgery on days 50-56. Study results and caveats: Higher pretreatment blood Treg/Th17 ratios correlated with higher pretreatment blood and lower post-treatment tumor TCRbeta clonality. Post-nivolumab, blood T cell clonality was significantly elevated in non-responders.

Libraries were prepared by immunoSEQ multiplex PCR; TCRdb keeps only in-frame clonotypes and omits some of them. The table shows 15,000 or so clones, with around 69% occurring only once. As regards this clone: Its matching antigen is unknown.

The CDR3 is 15 amino acids. Trimming shortened V by 4 bases and J by 9 bases, and 16 bases separated the two germline ends. Germline V gives CDR1 MRHNA, CDR2 SNTAGT. Patients were newly diagnosed with stage II-IVA oral cavity squamous cell carcinoma without prior systemic or radiation treatment. This TCR derives from a person aged 35-79 years with oral cavity squamous cell carcinoma. The sample consisted of PBMCs, taken before nivolumab (anti-PD-1) treatment. The chain uses TRBV6-4 and TRBJ1-6; no definite D call. The CDR3 bases are TGTGCCAGCAGTGGAACTCCGGGAGCCCTTTCACCCCTCCACTTT. This sequence encodes CASSGTPGALSPLHF.